This is a list of T cell receptor beta chains from one sample in a study of CD8 T cells in ankylosing spondylitis. TCRdb processed the 5' RACE reads anew with MiXCR; each CDR3 protein has one entry. The sample holds about 240,000 distinct CDR3 sequences, around 8% seen once. What was sequenced was blood, either unsorted or a sorted T cell fraction (not recorded which). These receptors were taken from a female donor with ankylosing spondylitis or in good health (not recorded which). Both conserved end residues are part of each CDR3. Fields, in order: J gene, V gene, D gene, clone size, CDR3 DNA, CDR3 protein. The D gene is left open where the match is weak. Clone size is shown for a subset of rows, as once, few, many or a class of expanded clone.

>TRBJ1-1|TRBV4-3|-|many
TGCGCCAGCAGCCAAGGACGCCGGGACCCCGAAGCGAAAGCTTTCTTT
CASSQGRRDPEAKAFF
>TRBJ1-5|TRBV6-2/TRBV6-3|-|many
TGTGCCAGCAGATCGACCGGTCTCTCCAATCAGCCCCAGCATTTT
CASRSTGLSNQPQHF
>TRBJ2-3|TRBV12-3/TRBV12-4|-|many
TGTGCCAGCTCCGTGCTAAGGCGTAGCACAGATACGCAGTATTTT
CASSVLRRSTDTQYF
>TRBJ2-7|TRBV30|-|-
TGTGCCTGGAGTGTCCTAGCTTTCGAGCAGTACTTC
CAWSVLAFEQYF
>TRBJ2-3|TRBV10-3|TRBD2|many
TGTGCCATCAGTCGACTAGCGGAAGACACAGATACGCAGTATTTT
CAISRLAEDTDTQYF
>TRBJ2-1|TRBV3-1|-|-
TGTGCCAGCTGCCAAGGTAGTTACAGGGAGGTTTACAATGAGCAGTTCTTC
CASCQGSYREVYNEQFF
>TRBJ2-3|TRBV9|TRBD2|many
TGTGCCAGCAGCCCACGGACTAGCGGGAGTCATACGCAGTATTTT
CASSPRTSGSHTQYF
>TRBJ1-1|TRBV6-5|-|-
TGTGCCAGCAGTTACTCGAGAGGGAGCGGAATGAACACTGAAGCTTTCTTT
CASSYSRGSGMNTEAFF
>TRBJ2-5|TRBV4-1|-|many
TGCGCCAGCAGCCAAGTAACAGGCGATTGGGCCCAGTACTTC
CASSQVTGDWAQYF
>TRBJ2-7|TRBV7-1|-|few
TGTGCCAGCAGTCCGCCGCCTGAGATGGAGCAGTACTTC
CASSPPPEMEQYF
>TRBJ2-3|TRBV4-3|-|many
TGCGCCAGCAGCCAAGTCGACGGGACAGATACGCAGTATTTT
CASSQVDGTDTQYF
>TRBJ1-4|TRBV7-9|-|-
TGTGCCAGCAGCCCTTCGGCCGATAATGAAAAACTGTTTTTT
CASSPSADNEKLFF
>TRBJ2-7|TRBV6-1|TRBD1|-
TGTGCCAGCAGCCGCGTTCGGGACAGGGGCTACGAGCAGTACTTC
CASSRVRDRGYEQYF
>TRBJ2-5|TRBV15|-|many
TGTGCCACCAGCACCACTGAGGAGGAAGAGACCCAGTACTTC
CATSTTEEEETQYF
>TRBJ2-6|TRBV3-1|-|many
TGTGCCGCCTCTGGGAGGGCCAACGTCCTGACTTTC
CAASGRANVLTF
>TRBJ1-1|TRBV27|-|many
TGTGCCAGCAGTAAATGGGGGATGAACACTGAAGCTTTCTTT
CASSKWGMNTEAFF
>TRBJ1-4|TRBV7-2|TRBD1|many
TGTGCCAGCAGCCCCCAGACAGGGTCTAATGAAAAACTGTTTTTT
CASSPQTGSNEKLFF
>TRBJ2-1|TRBV6-5|-|many
TGTGCCAGCAGTTACTCCCCCCCGAACTCCTACAATGAGCAGTTCTTC
CASSYSPPNSYNEQFF
>TRBJ1-2|TRBV20-1|-|many
TGCAGTGCTAGATACGGGCTCGGAAACACCTTC
CSARYGLGNTF
>TRBJ2-3|TRBV3-1|TRBD2|many
TGTGCCAGCAGCCGCGAGATAGGACTAGCGGGAGCGGCTACGCAGTATTTT
CASSREIGLAGAATQYF
>TRBJ2-5|TRBV5-1|-|many
TGCGCCAGCAGCTTGGGGGACCTCCACCAAGAGACCCAGTACTTC
CASSLGDLHQETQYF
>TRBJ2-5|TRBV7-9|-|-
TGTGCCAGCAGCTTTGGAGAGATCCAGTACTTC
CASSFGEIQYF
>TRBJ2-7|TRBV29-1|-|-
TGCAGCGTTGAAGTAATAAGCGACAGAAACTACGAGCAGTACTTC
CSVEVISDRNYEQYF
>TRBJ2-7|TRBV20-1|-|-
TGCAGTGCTAGAAGTCTTAGCTCCTACGAGCAGTGCTTC
CSARSLSSYEQCF
>TRBJ2-1|TRBV5-6|TRBD1|many
TGTGCCAGCAGCTTTCCCCCGGGACAGGGCTCCTACAATGAGCAGTTCTTC
CASSFPPGQGSYNEQFF
>TRBJ1-2|TRBV25-1|-|many
TGTGCCAGCAGTGTCGGCCGCGGCCGTGGCTACACCTTC
CASSVGRGRGYTF
>TRBJ2-1|TRBV7-2|-|many
TGTGCCAGCAGCTTAGGTCTAGCCCAACCCTACAATGAGCAGTTCTTC
CASSLGLAQPYNEQFF
>TRBJ2-1|TRBV6-1|TRBD2|many
TGTGCCAGCAGTGGCCTAGCGGGAGTCTTCAATGAGCAGTTCTTC
CASSGLAGVFNEQFF